This T cell receptor (beta chain) appears in the sequencing data of a study of T cell responses to AZD1222 COVID-19 vaccine. Points from the study as a whole: Within unmutated variant regions lay the reported targets of nearly half of spike-specific TCRs. Donors skewed white British and female; clonal diversity was possibly underestimated. Dominant CD4 TCR responses targeted spike regions 160-218 and 743-854. Rises in breadth and depth of Spike-specific TCRs came after two AZD1222 doses.

Germline V lookup: CDR1 SGHDN, CDR2 FVKESK. The V end was cut by 1 base, the J end by 1 base, with 8 bases between. The CDR3 has 14 amino acids. Here immunoSEQ multiplex PCR was the method, and the copy in TCRdb shows in-frame clones only, minus some. The table includes 150,000 to 200,000 clones, roughly 88% detected once. This clone has more than one count but fewer than ten. Antigen unknown. Here the sequenced sample was peripheral blood, taken 28 days after the second AZD1222 dose. The receptor comes from an adult who received the AZD1222 COVID-19 vaccine. V and J are TRBV14 and TRBJ2-7; D is unclear. CDR3 sequence reads: CASSQVLGSYEQYF. In DNA form, the CDR3 reads TGTGCCAGCAGCCAAGTCTTGGGGTCCTACGAGCAGTACTTC.